This T cell receptor beta chain was identified during a study of T cells in Graves' hyperthyroidism and ophthalmopathy. Broader study findings: Ophthalmopathy was separated from stable hyperthyroidism by a 13 V-J model.

Pregnant or lactating patients were excluded, as were those with uncontrolled infection or other autoimmune disease. The CDR3 contains 15 residues. The germline gives CDR1 WSHSY, CDR2 SAAADI. The ends lost 6 bases at V and 1 base at J; junction bases unmatched: 2. RNA transcripts gave rise to amplified TCR beta CDR3 regions. An initial round of RT-PCR targeting the TCR CDR3 relied on the HTBI primer set. TCRdb analysed the multiplex PCR reads with MiXCR anew, one entry per CDR3 protein. The table lists about 690,000 distinct CDR3 sequences, 15% to 20% of them singletons, with roughly 15% in the top ten. For this clonotype: Its antigen is as yet unknown.

The chain couples TRBV10-2 to TRBJ2-7, with 14 bases lining up with TRBD2. Sequences were obtained from blood. The sequence was collected from a man aged 50 to 60 with Graves' hyperthyroidism. The CDR3 DNA reads TGCGCCAGCAGGGGACTAGCGGGAGTGTCCTACGAGCAGTACTTC. Protein product: CASRGLAGVSYEQYF.